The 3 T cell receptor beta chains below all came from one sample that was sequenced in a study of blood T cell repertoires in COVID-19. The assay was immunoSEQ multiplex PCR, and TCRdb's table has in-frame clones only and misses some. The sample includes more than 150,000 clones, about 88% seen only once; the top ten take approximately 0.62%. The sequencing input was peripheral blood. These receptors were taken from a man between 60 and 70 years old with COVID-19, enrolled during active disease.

The CDR3 nucleotides are TGTGCCAGCAGCCCGATGGGGGCGTCCAAAAACATTCAGTACTTC. It yields the protein CASSPMGASKNIQYF. The V and J genes are TRBV7-2 and TRBJ2-4; TRBD1 is a possible D gene (6 bases). Per the germline V gene, CDR1 is SGHTA and CDR2 is FQGNSA. The CDR3 is 15 residues long. V was cut by 5 bases and J by 2 bases, with 13 bases left in between.

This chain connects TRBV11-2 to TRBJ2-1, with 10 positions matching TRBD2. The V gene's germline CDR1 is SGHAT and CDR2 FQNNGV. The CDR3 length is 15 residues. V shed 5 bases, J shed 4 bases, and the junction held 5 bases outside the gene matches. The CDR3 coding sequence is TGTGCCAGCAGCACTACTAGCGGGAAATACAATGAGCAGTTCTTC. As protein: CASSTTSGKYNEQFF.

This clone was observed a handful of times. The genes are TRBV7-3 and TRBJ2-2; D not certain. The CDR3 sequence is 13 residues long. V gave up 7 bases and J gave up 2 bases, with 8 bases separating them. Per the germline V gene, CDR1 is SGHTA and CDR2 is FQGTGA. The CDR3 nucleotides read TGTGCCAGCAACCAGTTTAACACCGGGGAGCTGTTTTTT. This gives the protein CASNQFNTGELFF.